Below are 32 T cell receptor beta chains sequenced from a single sample in a study of CD8+CD57+ T cells in acquired aplastic anemia. Template material for TCR beta VDJ and CDR3 profiling consisted of genomic DNA. TCRdb called the reads again in MiXCR, with one record for every CDR3 protein. The repertoire consists of approximately 200,000 distinct CDR3 sequences, with less than 65% occurring once and the leading ten covering roughly 15%. The sequenced sample consisted of sorted CD4+, CD8+, or CD8+CD57+ T cells (not recorded which) from PBMCs. These receptors were taken from a human donor in good health, serving as a control.

The chain joins TRBV7-6 to TRBJ1-6; D gene unclear. CDR1 and CDR2 (germline): SGHVS, FNYEAQ. The CDR3 runs 15 residues. The V gene lost 1 base and the J gene lost 10 bases, with 14 bases spanning the gap. This CDR3 is CASSLEARVRSPLHF. The CDR3 DNA sequence: TGTGCCAGCAGCTTAGAGGCCCGGGTACGCTCACCCCTCCACTTT.

This clonotype was counted between two and nine times. J is TRBJ1-3 and V is TRBV5-6, with D unclear. The V and J ends lost 7 bases and 4 bases respectively, with 21 bases between them. Germline CDR1 and CDR2: SGHDT and YYEEEE. This CDR3 spans 16 amino acids. Here the CDR3 DNA reads TGTGCCAGCTCACCTAAGACGGGCCGCACAGGAAACACCATATATTTT. The encoded protein is CASSPKTGRTGNTIYF.

This clonotype was counted many times. V is TRBV2 and J is TRBJ1-5; a possible D gene is TRBD1 (6 bases). Trimming took off 6 bases at V and 4 bases at J, with 10 bases between the two ends. This CDR3 contains 13 residues. Looked up from germline, CDR1 is SNHLY and CDR2 is FYNNEI. The CDR3 protein is CASSRQGNQPQHF. The DNA of the CDR3 is TGTGCCAGCAGCAGGCAGGGGAATCAGCCCCAGCATTTT.

This clonotype appeared many times. The CDR3 nucleotides read TGTGCCAGCAGTCCCGGCAGGGGCGAGCAGTACTTC. Its protein product is CASSPGRGEQYF. The chain has TRBV12-3 or TRBV12-4 and TRBJ2-7, with D maybe TRBD1 (6 bases). The CDR3 contains 12 residues. Trimming cost V 5 bases and J 6 bases, with 11 bases left between them.

The chain carries TRBV18 and TRBJ1-2; 9 bases align to TRBD1. Germline trimming cut 0 bases from V and 4 bases from J; bases unmatched to any gene: 3. Looked up from germline, CDR1 is KGHSH and CDR2 is LQKENI. The CDR3 spans 15 residues. The CDR3, as DNA: TGTGCCAGCTCACCACCGGGACAGGGTATCTATGGCTACACCTTC. Its translation: CASSPPGQGIYGYTF.

On this clonotype: One end of the junction varies from germline; a read error may be responsible. This chain uses TRBV20-1 with TRBJ2-1, with 10 bases lining up with TRBD2. Looked up from germline, CDR1 is DFQATT and CDR2 is SNEGSKA (reference sequence). The CDR3 extends over 12 amino acids. DNA of the CDR3: TGCAGTGCGGGTATAGCGGGAGGCCCAAGGCTCTTC. As protein: CSAGIAGGPRLF.

This clonotype occurred once. The chain combines TRBV5-6 with TRBJ1-2; D gene ambiguous. The V and J ends lost 8 bases and 4 bases respectively, with 24 bases between them. Germline V gives CDR1 SGHDT, CDR2 YYEEEE. The CDR3 runs 16 residues. The DNA of the CDR3 is TGTGCCAGTAGTATAGAAGCAACAGCCAATCTCTATGGCTACACCTTC. Translated, it gives CASSIEATANLYGYTF.

The V gene is TRBV2, the J gene TRBJ1-2; 8 nucleotides line up with TRBD1. CDR1 and CDR2 (germline): SNHLY, FYNNEI. The CDR3 is 14 residues long. J gave up 4 bases and V 8 bases, and 9 bases lay outside the gene matches. The DNA for the CDR3 is TGTGCCAGCGCCGGACAGGGATCAGGCTATGGCTACACCTTC. Protein product: CASAGQGSGYGYTF.

This chain joins TRBV2 and TRBJ1-3; D is perhaps TRBD1 (6 bases). Looked up from germline, CDR1 is SNHLY and CDR2 is FYNNEI. V was trimmed by 2 bases and J by 8 bases, leaving 22 bases between them. The CDR3 is 17 residues long. Here the CDR3 DNA reads TGTGCCAGCAGTGAACAGGGGACCGCTAACTATGGCTACACCATATATTTT. Its protein product is CASSEQGTANYGYTIYF.

This clonotype occurred many times. The V gene is TRBV11-2, the J gene TRBJ1-2; 8 positions agree with TRBD1. The CDR3 length is 17 residues. J lost 3 bases, V lost 3 bases, and 12 bases had no gene match. Germline lookup yields CDR1 SGHAT and CDR2 FQNNGV. The CDR3 loop reads CASSFAGGVAPYYGYTF. The CDR3 DNA follows: TGTGCCAGCAGCTTCGCAGGGGGCGTAGCCCCGTACTATGGCTACACCTTC.

The chain combines TRBV7-6 with TRBJ2-7, with D uncertain. The germline gives CDR1 SGHVS, CDR2 FNYEAQ. V was clipped by 2 bases and J by 2 bases, with 10 bases between them. The CDR3 extends over 14 amino acids. CDR3 region: CASSLFGKAYEQYF. The CDR3 nucleotides read TGTGCCAGCAGCTTATTCGGCAAAGCCTACGAGCAGTACTTC.

V gene TRBV15 combines with J gene TRBJ1-2; D not resolved. The CDR3 is 14 amino acids. Trimming pared 8 bases from V and 0 bases from J, leaving 13 bases between. Germline V gene lookup returns CDR1 LNHNV and CDR2 YYDKDF (reference sequence). The CDR3 DNA reads as TGTGCCACCGGTCAGAGAGCTTCTAACTATGGCTACACCTTC. Encoded protein: CATGQRASNYGYTF.

This rearrangement joins TRBV29-1 to TRBJ1-2; the D gene is possibly TRBD1 (5 bases). The germline CDR1 and CDR2 sequences are SQVTM and ANQGSEA. The CDR3 contains 12 residues. The V gene lost 4 bases and the J gene lost 7 bases, with 13 bases spanning the gap. For the CDR3, the DNA is TGCAGCGTTGGTGTGAGGGGCGTTGGCTACACCTTC. It codes for CSVGVRGVGYTF.

This chain joins TRBV10-3 and TRBJ2-7; D remains ambiguous. Per germline, CDR1 ENHRY and CDR2 SYGVKD. Deletions cut 4 bases from V and 4 bases from J, with 8 bases between. The CDR3 consists of 12 residues. This CDR3 is CAISGNGYEQYF. The CDR3 DNA is TGTGCCATCAGTGGCAACGGGTACGAGCAGTACTTC.

The genes are TRBV7-3 and TRBJ1-2, with a tentative D call TRBD1 (5 bases). This CDR3 is 13 amino acids long. V lost 5 bases and J 2 bases, leaving 9 bases between the germline ends. Germline CDR1 reads SGHTA; CDR2 reads FQGTGA. CDR3 loop: CASSATGNYGYTF. For the CDR3, the DNA is TGTGCCAGCAGCGCAACAGGAAACTATGGCTACACCTTC.

This clonotype showed up just a few times. One base away lies a much larger clone, so this may be a sequencing read error. The chain couples TRBV5-5 to TRBJ1-1; D is possibly TRBD1 (5 bases). Germline CDR1 reads SGHKS; CDR2 reads YYEKEE (reference sequence). Trimming took off 4 bases at V and 1 base at J, with 11 bases between the two ends. The CDR3 consists of 14 residues. CDR3 coding DNA: TGTGCCAGCAGCCTAGGACACCAGAACACTGAAGCTTTCTTT. Amino acids: CASSLGHQNTEAFF.

The rearrangement links TRBV5-4 to TRBJ2-5, with D possibly TRBD1 on 5 matching bases. Per germline, CDR1 SGHNT and CDR2 YYREEE (reference sequence). V lost 1 base and J lost 1, with 11 bases in between. The CDR3 is 15 residues long. In nucleotides, the CDR3 is TGTGCCAGCAGCTTGCCTACAGGCCTCCAAGAGACCCAGTACTTC. Amino acids: CASSLPTGLQETQYF. Filled out from reference TRBV5-4 and TRBJ2-5, the complete variable domain reads ETGVTQSPTHLIKTRGQQVTLRCSSQSGHNTVSWYQQALGQGPQFIFQYYREEENGRGNFPPRFSGLQFPNYSSELNVNALELDDSALYLCASSLPTGLQETQYFGPGTRLLVL.

The chain carries TRBV10-3 and TRBJ1-2; TRBD1 is a possible D gene (5 bases). The length of the CDR3 is 13 residues. V was clipped by 6 bases and J by 3 bases, with 11 bases between them. CDR1 and CDR2 from the germline V gene are ENHRY and SYGVKD. The CDR3 protein is CAISGQADYGYTF. CDR3 nucleotide sequence: TGTGCCATCAGCGGACAAGCGGACTATGGCTACACCTTC.

This sequence joins TRBV7-2 and TRBJ2-7, with 9 bases that match TRBD2. Germline CDR1 reads SGHTA; CDR2 reads FQGNSA. This CDR3 region has 15 residues. V shed 4 bases, J shed 4 bases, and the junction held 8 bases outside the gene matches. The DNA of the CDR3 is TGTGCCAGCAGCTCTACTCCTAGCGGGGAGTACGAGCAGTACTTC. Protein: CASSSTPSGEYEQYF.

This clonotype came up many times. The chain has TRBV6-5 and TRBJ2-7, with D possibly matching TRBD2 (5 bases). Germline CDR1 reads MNHEY; CDR2 reads SVGAGI. V gave up 0 bases and J gave up 2 bases, with 11 bases separating them. This CDR3 has 15 amino acids. The CDR3 DNA reads as TGTGCCAGCAGTTACTCTCGGGGTTGGCCCTACGAGCAGTACTTC. Encoded protein: CASSYSRGWPYEQYF.

The V gene is TRBV15, the J gene TRBJ2-5; D unclear. The CDR3 runs 15 residues. V was cut by 0 bases and J by 1 base, with 9 bases left in between. The V gene's germline CDR1 is LNHNV and CDR2 YYDKDF (reference sequence). CDR3 DNA: TGTGCCACCAGCAGAGAGAAACTGAGCCAAGAGACCCAGTACTTC. This translates into CATSREKLSQETQYF.

The chain employs TRBV24-1 and TRBJ2-3; D may be TRBD2 (6 bases). CDR1 KGHDR and CDR2 SFDVKD come from the germline V gene. This CDR3 has 15 residues. V was shortened by 6 bases and J by 3 bases, with 15 bases between the two germline ends. The DNA for the CDR3 is TGTGCCACCAGTCCACCGCGGGGATCGACAGATACGCAGTATTTT. As protein: CATSPPRGSTDTQYF.

Note on this clonotype: The germline gene is not matched at one end of the junction; a read error may be the cause. The rearrangement uses TRBV19 and TRBJ2-3, with D perhaps matching TRBD2 (6 bases). This CDR3 contains 19 residues. CDR1 is LNHDA, CDR2 SQIVND, per germline (reference sequence). The CDR3 spells CASSIGKGGTFTGTDTQCF. The CDR3 DNA reads TGTGCCAGCAGTATAGGGAAAGGCGGGACCTTCACTGGTACAGATACGCAGTGTTTT.

About this clonotype: A junction end diverges from the germline sequence, so it may reflect a read error. The V and J genes are TRBV7-2 and TRBJ1-4; TRBD1 matches 8 bases. CDR3 size: 14 residues. Germline V lookup: CDR1 SGHTA, CDR2 FQGNSA. The CDR3 here is CACSPDRASEKLFF. The CDR3 DNA reads as TGTGCCTGCAGCCCGGACAGGGCCAGCGAAAAACTGTTTTTT.

J is TRBJ2-7 and V is TRBV20-1, with 12 bases identical to TRBD2. Looked up from germline, CDR1 is DFQATT and CDR2 is SNEGSKA (reference sequence). The length of the CDR3 is 17 residues. J was trimmed by 3 bases and V by 1 base; bases with no gene match: 10. The CDR3 loop reads CSARGLAGGPEVYEQYF. The CDR3 DNA follows: TGCAGTGCTAGAGGCCTAGCGGGGGGGCCGGAGGTCTACGAGCAGTACTTC.

CDR3 sequence (DNA): TGTGCCAGCAGCTTTTCCGGGGGGTTACAAACTGAAGCTTTCTTT. Encoded protein: CASSFSGGLQTEAFF. The chain employs TRBV7-3 and TRBJ1-1; TRBD1 might be the D (5 bases). Trimming took 3 bases from V and 5 from J, leaving 16 bases between them. Germline-derived CDR1 and CDR2 are SGHTA and FQGTGA. The CDR3 covers 15 residues.

This clonotype was seen at least ten times. The chain carries TRBV6-5 and TRBJ1-1; TRBD1 might be the D (5 bases). CDR1 is MNHEY and CDR2 is SVGAGI in the germline V gene. The CDR3 spans 12 residues. The V and J ends lost 7 bases and 12 bases respectively, with 18 bases between them. The CDR3 nucleotides read TGTGCCAGCAAGGTGGGGACTGACGAACCTTTCTTT. The encoded protein is CASKVGTDEPFF.

The chain is built from TRBV25-1 and TRBJ2-1; D is uncertain. Trimming stripped 5 bases from V and 3 bases from J, with 11 bases between. The CDR3 spans 14 residues. Germline-derived CDR1 and CDR2 are MGHDK and SYGVNS. The CDR3 reads CASSILWGYNEQFF. CDR3 DNA: TGTGCCAGCAGTATCCTTTGGGGCTACAATGAGCAGTTCTTC.

There are a few counts of this clonotype. The chain couples TRBV7-2 to TRBJ2-5; TRBD2 aligns across 7 bases. The CDR3 is 11 residues long. Germline CDR1 SGHTA, CDR2 FQGNSA. Trimming at V came to 5 bases and at J to 9 bases, leaving 3 bases not matched to a gene. The CDR3, as DNA: TGTGCCAGCAGCCCTGGGGGGGCCCAGTACTTC. It specifies CASSPGGAQYF.

The chain recombines TRBV19 with TRBJ1-5, with D perhaps matching TRBD1 (6 bases). V lost 5 bases and J 11 bases, leaving 16 bases between the germline ends. This CDR3 is built from 13 residues. The germline V gene has CDR1 LNHDA and CDR2 SQIVND (reference sequence). In DNA form, the CDR3 reads TGTGCCAGTAGTCGGGGGCTACGGGAGACCCAGCATTTT. Its protein product is CASSRGLRETQHF.

The genes are TRBV6-1 and TRBJ2-3; 9 positions match TRBD1. Germline V gives CDR1 MNHNS, CDR2 SASEGT. Germline trimming cut 3 bases from V and 11 bases from J; bases unmatched to any gene: 15. The CDR3 totals 16 residues. As DNA, the CDR3 is TGTGCCAGCAGTGAGCTACAGGGGGCGGTGAACAATGAGCAGTATTTT. It specifies CASSELQGAVNNEQYF.

The chain carries TRBV20-1 and TRBJ2-1, with 12 bases lining up with TRBD2. The germline V gene encodes CDR1 DFQATT and CDR2 SNEGSKA (reference sequence). There are 16 residues in the CDR3. J gave up 2 bases and V 3 bases, and 5 bases lay outside the gene matches. This CDR3 is CSARASGGGPYNEQFF. CDR3 in DNA: TGCAGTGCTAGGGCTAGCGGGGGGGGACCCTACAATGAGCAGTTCTTC.